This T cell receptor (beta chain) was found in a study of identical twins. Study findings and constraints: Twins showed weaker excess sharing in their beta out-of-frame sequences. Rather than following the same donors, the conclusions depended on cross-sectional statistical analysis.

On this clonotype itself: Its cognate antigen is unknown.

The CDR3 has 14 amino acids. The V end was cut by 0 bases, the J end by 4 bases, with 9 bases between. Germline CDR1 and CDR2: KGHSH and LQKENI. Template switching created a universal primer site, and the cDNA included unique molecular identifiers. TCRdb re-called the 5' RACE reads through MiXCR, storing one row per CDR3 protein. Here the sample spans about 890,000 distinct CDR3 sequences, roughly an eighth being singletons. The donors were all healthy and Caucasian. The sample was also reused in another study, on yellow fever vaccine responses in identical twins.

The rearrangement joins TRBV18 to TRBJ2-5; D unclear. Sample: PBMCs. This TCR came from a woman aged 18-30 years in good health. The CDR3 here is CASSPPSEPETQYF. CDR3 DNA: TGTGCCAGCTCACCACCGTCGGAACCAGAGACCCAGTACTTC. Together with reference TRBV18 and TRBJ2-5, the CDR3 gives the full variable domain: NAGVMQNPRHLVRRRGQEARLRCSPMKGHSHVYWYRQLPEEGLKFMVYLQKENIIDESGMPKERFSAEFPKEGPSILRIQQVVRGDSAAYFCASSPPSEPETQYFGPGTRLLVL.